This entry concerns a single TCR beta chain. In its sample, this clonotype was seen many times. Its recognized antigen is unknown. Per-nucleotide qualities are absent, and no much larger clonotype sits a single base away. This entry comes from a study of human T cells and chemical hapten exposure (dated by TCRdb to the early 2020s). General notes on the study: For sensitization, 2% DPC in acetone was applied to a roughly 2 cm by roughly 2 cm area of upper inner arm skin. The study tracked peripheral blood TCR repertoire changes in vivo during primary and secondary sensitization to the hapten diphenylcyclopropenone (DPC) in alopecia patients. Patient blood was sampled pre-sensitization (week 0) and at 2, 6 and about 24 weeks after DPC sensitization. Blood for TCR sequencing was provided by twenty-nine alopecia patients at one to four time points (pre-sensitization, 2, 6 and 24 weeks). Alopecia areata with under or over 50% scalp involvement, alopecia totalis and alopecia universalis were represented in the patient cohort, which was mostly female. Patch tests used Finn chambers with 0.01% DPC on the upper back, scored after 6 days by International Contact Dermatitis Research Group standards. Libraries were combined into a pool for sequencing, and differences in TCR yield between samples came mainly from small differences in library volumes within the pool. Throughout the study period of around 24 weeks, patients also received therapeutic DPC doses to the scalp every week. The research as a whole found: The number of TCRs above 1 in 1000 frequency did not change with DPC sensitization; there was no evidence of global repertoire structure alterations. Compared with pre-sensitization or healthy control sets, expanded TCRs formed significantly more large CDR3 similarity clusters, which is consistent with antigen-driven responses. After repeated subsampling, changes were observed in the strength of the expansion versus patch-test correlation and in the threshold at which the correlation became significant. Patch test score was positively correlated with the number of PT1 expanded TCRs, with significance at thresholds 8, 16 and 32 but not at 4. Alopecia, a presumed autoimmune disease, was present in all patients, so the immune response of the patients might differ from that of healthy individuals.

The CDR3 starts with the cysteine, ends with the phenylalanine, and has 13 residues. The CDR3 DNA has 39 bases and is translated from base 1. CDR1 SGHRS and CDR2 YFSETQ were looked up in the germline V gene. V and J lose 5 bases and 3 bases, and a span of 11 bases separates them. The library was prepared using RACE. For sequencing, a NextSeq 500 was employed. During library preparation, unique molecular identifiers were attached to individual cDNA molecules so that TCRs could be counted in a quantitative, reproducible way. From each blood RNA sample, both TCR alpha and TCR beta chains were sequenced. The study's own analysis went as follows. The median number of TCRs per sample was roughly 94,000, ranging from roughly 23,224 to 700,000. The Decombinator software suite was used to annotate the V, J and CDR3 of the TCR reads. To make PS versus PT1 abundance plots, every sample was subsampled to the same number of TCRs (28,000). TCRs were defined as expanded if absent before sensitization and observed at least eight times at the 2-week time point. The public sequencing data were trimmed at Q25 with fastp and processed into clonotypes with MiXCR by TCRdb, which kept only in-frame beta chains. Records with the same CDR3 protein are collapsed into one entry carrying the most frequent genes and DNA. For this entry, the V and J calls and clone size follow TCRdb and not the study's own pipeline. This sample is represented by a few hundred thousand distinct CDR3 sequences; approximately 4.4% of them were singletons. The ten largest account for about 2.1% of the sample.

Taken with the paper, the label for time point translates to: patch test 1, 2 weeks after DPC sensitization. The intended sense of this specimen's treatment or condition label: therapeutic diphenylcyclopropenone sensitization with weekly scalp DPC. Blood at each patch-test visit was drawn before the patch test was applied. Patients were considered eligible if aged 18 to 70, diagnosed with alopecia and deemed suitable for DPC therapy, and patients were excluded if pregnant. Unfractionated whole blood was collected in Tempus Blood RNA tubes, and total RNA was extracted from that blood. The origin of this receptor is a woman in her 50s with alopecia areata. Some clones in this sample may be carry-over from other donors' samples. Rearrangement joined TRBV5-1 to TRBJ1-2; TRBD1 is perhaps the D gene, given 5 matching bases. Here the sequenced sample was whole blood, taken in connection with sensitization to the hapten diphenylcyclopropenone (DPC). The DNA is as follows: TGCGCCAGCAGGGGACCGCAGGACTATGGCTACACCTTC. It is translated as CASRGPQDYGYTF.